The 5 T cell receptor beta chains below were found in one sample sequenced in a study of shared T cell receptors in the human thymus. Produced via immunoSEQ multiplex PCR; TCRdb's table is partial and in-frame only. Here the sample spans about 660,000 clones, around 89% being singletons. The sample also formed part of further work on human thymus T cells.

Sequenced sample: thymocytes. The receptors shown here come from a boy younger than two with a congenital heart defect.

In this sample, this clone turned up once. The V and J genes are TRBV4-3 and TRBJ2-7; D possibly corresponds to TRBD1 (6 bases). Germline V gene data show CDR1 as LGHNA and CDR2 as YSLEER. CDR3 length: 16 residues. V lost 3 bases to trimming and J lost 3 bases, with 18 bases between them. CDR3 bases: TGCGCCAGCAGCCAGGAAACTGACAGGACTTTCTACGAGCAGTACTTC. This encodes CASSQETDRTFYEQYF.

The gene calls are TRBV27 and TRBJ2-1, with D unresolved. The CDR3 covers 17 residues. Looked up from germline, CDR1 is MNHEY and CDR2 is SMNVEV (reference sequence). Trimming removed 5 bases from V and 0 bases from J, with 17 bases in between. The CDR3 sequence is CASSPLGGPSSYNEQFF. The CDR3 nucleotides read TGTGCCAGCAGTCCCCTGGGTGGCCCTAGCTCCTACAATGAGCAGTTCTTC.

As regards this clone: Other DNA sequences in the sample encode the same CDR3. This chain links TRBV5-1 with TRBJ2-5; possible D gene TRBD1, 6 bases. From germline, CDR1 is SGHRS and CDR2 YFSETQ. The CDR3 loop spans 14 amino acids. V lost 0 bases and J 2 bases, leaving 8 bases between the germline ends. The CDR3 here is CASSLAQGQETQYF. The CDR3 nucleotides read TGCGCCAGCAGCTTGGCGCAGGGGCAAGAGACCCAGTACTTC.

This clone was recorded only once. CDR3 bases: TGTGCCAGCGGGCGACTAGCGGGTTCCAGCGAGCAGTACTTC. This encodes CASGRLAGSSEQYF. The chain combines TRBV6-1 with TRBJ2-7, with 10 bases aligning to TRBD2. With 8 bases clipped from V and 6 bases from J, the junction kept 10 bases outside the gene matches. The CDR3 is 14 amino acids. The germline gives CDR1 MNHNS, CDR2 SASEGT.

CDR3 region: CASMLGGTGGWTDTQYF. In nucleotides, the CDR3 is TGCGCCAGCATGCTTGGGGGGACAGGGGGGTGGACAGATACGCAGTATTTT. The chain couples TRBV5-1 to TRBJ2-3, with 11 bases lining up with TRBD1. Trimming took 6 bases from V and 3 from J; bases not matched to a gene: 12. Germline-derived CDR1 and CDR2 are SGHRS and YFSETQ. The CDR3 runs 17 residues. Supplemented by reference TRBV5-1 and TRBJ2-3, the full variable domain reads KAGVTQTPRYLIKTRGQQVTLSCSPISGHRSVSWYQQTPGQGLQFLFEYFSETQRNKGNFPGRFSGRQFSNSRSEMNVSTLELGDSALYLCASMLGGTGGWTDTQYFGPGTRLTVL.